Following are 24 T cell receptor beta chains from one sample sequenced in a study of blood T cells in healthy people across ages. With a J-beta primer mix and a sample-barcoded 5' primer, a second PCR ran about 6 to 11 cycles. In TCRdb, the 5' RACE reads were re-called with MiXCR into one record per CDR3 protein. The sample carries approximately 2,000,000 distinct CDR3 sequences, about two fifths recorded once. Material: blood. The origin of the receptors is a human donor in good health.

The chain couples TRBV6-6 to TRBJ1-5; D perhaps matches TRBD1 (5 bases). Germline values: CDR1 MNHNY, CDR2 SVGAGI (reference sequence). Trimming left V 8 bases short and J 7 bases short, with 12 bases between. This CDR3 is 12 amino acids long. The CDR3: CASCQGEQPQHF. The CDR3 nucleotides read TGTGCCAGCTGTCAGGGTGAGCAGCCCCAGCATTTT.

This clonotype has only a few counts. The rearrangement links TRBV5-5 to TRBJ1-1; D uncertain. Per germline, CDR1 SGHKS and CDR2 YYEKEE (reference sequence). The CDR3 has 12 amino acids. V gave up 6 bases and J gave up 1 base, with 7 bases separating them. CDR3 nucleotides: TGTGCCAGCACCTTCAGGAACACTGAAGCTTTCTTT. Translation gives CASTFRNTEAFF.

The chain has TRBV20-1 and TRBJ2-3, with D possibly being TRBD1 (7 bases). Trimming removed 6 bases at V and 2 bases at J, with 18 bases between. Germline CDR1 DFQATT, CDR2 SNEGSKA (reference sequence). This CDR3 has 15 residues. Written as DNA, the CDR3 is TGCAGTGCCCCGGCGGCGGGACAGAACACAGATACGCAGTATTTT. Translating gives CSAPAAGQNTDTQYF.

V gene TRBV4-1 combines with J gene TRBJ2-1; 8 bases are shared with TRBD1. Germline V gene lookup returns CDR1 MGHRA and CDR2 YSYEKL. The CDR3 length is 14 residues. Trimming took 4 bases from V and 10 from J; bases not matched to a gene: 9. CDR3 sequence (DNA): TGCGCCAGCAGCCTAGGCAGGGGGCGCGAGGAGCAGTTCTTC. As protein: CASSLGRGREEQFF.

The rearrangement links TRBV7-8 to TRBJ2-1; tentatively, D is TRBD1 or TRBD2 (5 bases each). The CDR3 extends over 15 amino acids. Germline CDR1 reads SGHVS; CDR2 reads FQNEAQ. V was clipped by 5 bases and J by 6 bases, with 17 bases between them. The CDR3 sequence: CASSKVGTASNEQFF. CDR3 nucleotides: TGTGCCAGCAGCAAAGTGGGGACCGCCTCCAATGAGCAGTTCTTC.

The V call is TRBV5-1, the J call TRBJ2-3, with TRBD2 as a possible D gene (5 bases). Germline V CDR1 and CDR2: SGHRS, YFSETQ. Trimming left V 4 bases short and J 8 bases short, with 23 bases between. CDR3 length: 16 residues. The DNA of the CDR3 is TGCGCCAGCAGCGACCCAAGAGGAGGCCGTCTGGGTACGCAGTATTTT. Its protein is CASSDPRGGRLGTQYF.

This clonotype was observed a few times. J is TRBJ1-2 and V is TRBV7-2; possible D gene TRBD1, 6 bases. The V end lost 0 bases, the J end lost 6 bases, and 11 bases lay between the germline ends. The CDR3 runs to 14 residues. CDR1 is SGHTA and CDR2 is FQGNSA in the germline V gene. CDR3 residues: CASSLARGGHGYTF. CDR3 coding DNA: TGTGCCAGCAGCTTAGCGCGCGGGGGGCATGGCTACACCTTC.

This chain connects TRBV4-3 to TRBJ2-1; D call uncertain. Looked up from germline, CDR1 is LGHNA and CDR2 is YSLEER. This CDR3 has 12 residues. The V gene lost 10 bases and the J gene lost 4 bases, with 11 bases spanning the gap. As DNA, the CDR3 is TGCGCCAACAGTTCGGGTTACAATGAGCAGTTCTTC. Translated, it gives CANSSGYNEQFF.

Written as DNA, the CDR3 is TGTGCCAGCAGCTTAAATGGACCCAATGAGCAGTTCTTC. Its protein is CASSLNGPNEQFF. This rearrangement joins TRBV7-3 to TRBJ2-1; D not resolved. The V and J ends lost 1 base and 6 bases respectively, with 7 bases between them. The CDR3 has 13 residues. Per the germline V gene, CDR1 is SGHTA and CDR2 is FQGTGA. The variable domain in full, completed from reference TRBV7-3 and TRBJ2-1, reads GAGVSQTPSNKVTEKGKYVELRCDPISGHTALYWYRQSLGQGPEFLIYFQGTGAADDSGLPNDRFFAVRPEGSVSTLKIQRTERGDSAVYLCASSLNGPNEQFFGPGTRLTVL.

The sample holds a few counts of this clonotype. The rearrangement links TRBV7-2 to TRBJ1-2, with D uncertain. The CDR3 covers 16 residues. Trimming removed 5 bases from V and 7 bases from J, with 23 bases in between. Germline loops: CDR1 SGHTA, CDR2 FQGNSA. The CDR3 spells CASSLRRSAPSGGYTF. In DNA form, the CDR3 reads TGTGCCAGCAGCCTGCGGAGGAGCGCCCCTTCAGGTGGCTACACCTTC.

V and J are TRBV24-1 and TRBJ2-5, with D unresolved. The J call may be mistaken, given a closer DNA end match to TRBJ2-7. The CDR3 is made up of 13 amino acids. Per germline, CDR1 KGHDR and CDR2 SFDVKD. CDR3 DNA: TGTGCCACCGTCAGGTTCAGAAACTACGAGCAGTACTTC. It codes for CATVRFRNYEQYF.

The genes are TRBV5-6 and TRBJ2-7; D possibly corresponds to TRBD2 (6 bases). The J call may be mistaken, given a closer DNA end match to TRBJ2-5. This CDR3 is built from 15 residues. The germline CDR1 and CDR2 sequences are SGHDT and YYEEEE. The CDR3 region has the DNA TGTGCCAGCAGCATGGGACTCGCCCTTGGGGAGACCCAGTACTTC. It codes for CASSMGLALGETQYF.

This chain links TRBV10-3 with TRBJ2-1; D might be TRBD1 or TRBD2, each matching 5 bases. Trimming removed 6 bases from V and 2 bases from J, with 11 bases in between. The CDR3 extends over 14 amino acids. Germline values: CDR1 ENHRY, CDR2 SYGVKD. As DNA, the CDR3 is TGTGCCATCAGATTGGGGGTCCCCTACAATGAGCAGTTCTTC. This gives the protein CAIRLGVPYNEQFF.

This clonotype was seen a handful of times. The chain uses TRBV20-1 and TRBJ2-5; 9 nucleotides agree with TRBD2. The junction had 14 bases not matched to a gene; V was cut back by 5 bases and J by 7 bases. The length of the CDR3 is 15 residues. Germline-derived CDR1 and CDR2 are DFQATT and SNEGSKA (reference sequence). The CDR3: CSAPPSAGGRGTQYF. CDR3 sequence (DNA): TGCAGTGCTCCCCCCTCAGCGGGGGGCCGTGGGACCCAGTACTTC.

This chain uses TRBV5-1 with TRBJ1-6; no reliable D call. This CDR3 region has 15 residues. The germline V gene encodes CDR1 SGHRS and CDR2 YFSETQ. The V end was cut by 0 bases, the J end by 5 bases, with 9 bases between. CDR3 nucleotide sequence: TGCGCCAGCAGCTTGGACGGAAATAATAATTCACCCCTCCACTTT. Amino acid sequence: CASSLDGNNNSPLHF.

This clonotype was detected only a few times. The chain employs TRBV12-3 or TRBV12-4 and TRBJ2-1; 9 bases fit TRBD2. CDR3 length equals 17 residues. J lost 2 bases, V lost 0 bases, and 5 bases had no gene match. The CDR3 nucleotides read TGTGCCAGCAGTTTAGCTAGCGGGGGAACCCCCTACAATGAGCAGTTCTTC. It codes for CASSLASGGTPYNEQFF.

This clonotype was detected many times. The rearrangement links TRBV6-2 or TRBV6-3 to TRBJ2-7, with D unclear. This CDR3 contains 13 residues. Germline V gene lookup returns CDR1 MNHEY and CDR2 SVGEGT. V lost 11 bases and J 2 bases, leaving 16 bases between the germline ends. Written as DNA, the CDR3 is TGTGCCTCCTCTCGCCAGATTACCTACGAGCAGTACTTC. It specifies CASSRQITYEQYF.

CDR3 loop: CASSSGTGTNNEQFF. The CDR3 nucleotides read TGTGCCAGCAGCTCTGGGACAGGGACTAACAATGAGCAGTTCTTC. V gene TRBV11-2 combines with J gene TRBJ2-1, with 9 bases fitting TRBD1. The CDR3 consists of 15 residues. The V segment lost 4 bases and the J segment 5 bases; nucleotides outside the gene matches: 6. Germline V gene sequence: CDR1 SGHAT, CDR2 FQNNGV.

This clonotype was seen repeatedly, ten times or more. This chain joins TRBV12-3 or TRBV12-4 and TRBJ1-2; a weak D match, TRBD1 (5 bases). V dropped 8 bases and J dropped 8 bases, with 18 bases sitting between them. The CDR3 is 13 amino acids. The CDR3 here is CASPSIGERGYTF. The CDR3 DNA reads TGTGCCAGCCCCTCCATAGGGGAGAGGGGCTACACCTTC.

This clonotype was seen a few times. The chain couples TRBV4-1 to TRBJ1-1; 7 nucleotides match TRBD1. CDR1 is MGHRA, CDR2 YSYEKL, per germline. This CDR3 spans 15 amino acids. The V gene end was trimmed by 6 bases and the J gene end by 0 bases; junction bases not matched to a gene: 7. CDR3 DNA: TGCGCCAGCAGACTCACAGGGGACATGAACACTGAAGCTTTCTTT. This sequence encodes CASRLTGDMNTEAFF.

The gene calls are TRBV11-1 and TRBJ2-2, with D perhaps assigned TRBD1 or TRBD2 (6 bases each). This CDR3 is 14 amino acids long. Germline V gives CDR1 SGHAT, CDR2 FQDESV (reference sequence). Trimming left V 6 bases short and J 4 bases short, with 12 bases between. DNA for the CDR3: TGTGCCAGCAGACTAGAGGGGGGCACCGGGGAGCTGTTTTTT. Translating gives CASRLEGGTGELFF.

The chain combines TRBV6-1 with TRBJ1-2; tentative D call: TRBD1 (5 bases). The CDR3 is 12 residues long. Germline V gene sequence: CDR1 MNHNS, CDR2 SASEGT. The V end lost 10 bases, the J end lost 3 bases, and 12 bases lay between the germline ends. CDR3 protein: CATTRGDYGYTF. Written as DNA, the CDR3 is TGTGCCACCACCCGGGGGGACTATGGCTACACCTTC.

This clonotype came up a few times. V is TRBV6-5 and J is TRBJ2-6; tentatively, D is TRBD1 (5 bases). Germline V lookup: CDR1 MNHEY, CDR2 SVGAGI. Trimming shortened V by 0 bases and J by 2 bases, and 14 bases separated the two germline ends. The CDR3 contains 18 residues. The CDR3 region has the DNA TGTGCCAGCAGTTACTCCGCAGGGTCGGTGCCTGGGGCCAACGTCCTGACTTTC. It translates to CASSYSAGSVPGANVLTF.

A few counts support this clonotype. The chain carries TRBV29-1 and TRBJ1-1; unclear D gene. This CDR3 is built from 14 residues. The germline V gene encodes CDR1 SQVTM and CDR2 ANQGSEA. The V and J ends lost 6 bases and 1 base respectively, with 15 bases between them. The CDR3: CSVYGTLRNTEAFF. The CDR3 coding sequence is TGCAGCGTATACGGAACGTTGAGGAACACTGAAGCTTTCTTT. The full variable domain, with the rest looked up from reference TRBV29-1 and TRBJ1-1, is SAVISQKPSRDICQRGTSLTIQCQVDSQVTMMFWYRQQPGQSLTLIATANQGSEATYESGFVIDKFPISRPNLTFSTLTVSNMSPEDSSIYLCSVYGTLRNTEAFFGQGTRLTVV.